Detailed here is one T cell receptor beta chain. Its antigen remains unidentified. The data belong to a study of T cell responses to AZD1222 COVID-19 vaccine. Study findings and constraints: An increase in Spike-specific TCR breadth and depth was observed after two AZD1222 doses.

This CDR3 is built from 15 residues. Germline CDR1 is MNHEY and CDR2 is SVGAGI. V dropped 5 bases and J dropped 1; count of bases not matched to a gene: 7. Some clones are missing from TCRdb's copy, which holds only in-frame ones; the method was immunoSEQ multiplex PCR. The sample lists about 130,000 clones, around 93% seen once, with about 3.5% in the top ten. The source of this sequence is an adult who received the AZD1222 COVID-19 vaccine. This specimen consisted of peripheral blood, obtained 28 days after the second AZD1222 dose. The chain uses TRBV6-5 and TRBJ1-1; the match to TRBD1 covers 7 bases. CDR3 bases: TGTGCCAGCAGTCGGACGGGACAGAAGAACACTGAAGCTTTCTTT. Its translation is CASSRTGQKNTEAFF.